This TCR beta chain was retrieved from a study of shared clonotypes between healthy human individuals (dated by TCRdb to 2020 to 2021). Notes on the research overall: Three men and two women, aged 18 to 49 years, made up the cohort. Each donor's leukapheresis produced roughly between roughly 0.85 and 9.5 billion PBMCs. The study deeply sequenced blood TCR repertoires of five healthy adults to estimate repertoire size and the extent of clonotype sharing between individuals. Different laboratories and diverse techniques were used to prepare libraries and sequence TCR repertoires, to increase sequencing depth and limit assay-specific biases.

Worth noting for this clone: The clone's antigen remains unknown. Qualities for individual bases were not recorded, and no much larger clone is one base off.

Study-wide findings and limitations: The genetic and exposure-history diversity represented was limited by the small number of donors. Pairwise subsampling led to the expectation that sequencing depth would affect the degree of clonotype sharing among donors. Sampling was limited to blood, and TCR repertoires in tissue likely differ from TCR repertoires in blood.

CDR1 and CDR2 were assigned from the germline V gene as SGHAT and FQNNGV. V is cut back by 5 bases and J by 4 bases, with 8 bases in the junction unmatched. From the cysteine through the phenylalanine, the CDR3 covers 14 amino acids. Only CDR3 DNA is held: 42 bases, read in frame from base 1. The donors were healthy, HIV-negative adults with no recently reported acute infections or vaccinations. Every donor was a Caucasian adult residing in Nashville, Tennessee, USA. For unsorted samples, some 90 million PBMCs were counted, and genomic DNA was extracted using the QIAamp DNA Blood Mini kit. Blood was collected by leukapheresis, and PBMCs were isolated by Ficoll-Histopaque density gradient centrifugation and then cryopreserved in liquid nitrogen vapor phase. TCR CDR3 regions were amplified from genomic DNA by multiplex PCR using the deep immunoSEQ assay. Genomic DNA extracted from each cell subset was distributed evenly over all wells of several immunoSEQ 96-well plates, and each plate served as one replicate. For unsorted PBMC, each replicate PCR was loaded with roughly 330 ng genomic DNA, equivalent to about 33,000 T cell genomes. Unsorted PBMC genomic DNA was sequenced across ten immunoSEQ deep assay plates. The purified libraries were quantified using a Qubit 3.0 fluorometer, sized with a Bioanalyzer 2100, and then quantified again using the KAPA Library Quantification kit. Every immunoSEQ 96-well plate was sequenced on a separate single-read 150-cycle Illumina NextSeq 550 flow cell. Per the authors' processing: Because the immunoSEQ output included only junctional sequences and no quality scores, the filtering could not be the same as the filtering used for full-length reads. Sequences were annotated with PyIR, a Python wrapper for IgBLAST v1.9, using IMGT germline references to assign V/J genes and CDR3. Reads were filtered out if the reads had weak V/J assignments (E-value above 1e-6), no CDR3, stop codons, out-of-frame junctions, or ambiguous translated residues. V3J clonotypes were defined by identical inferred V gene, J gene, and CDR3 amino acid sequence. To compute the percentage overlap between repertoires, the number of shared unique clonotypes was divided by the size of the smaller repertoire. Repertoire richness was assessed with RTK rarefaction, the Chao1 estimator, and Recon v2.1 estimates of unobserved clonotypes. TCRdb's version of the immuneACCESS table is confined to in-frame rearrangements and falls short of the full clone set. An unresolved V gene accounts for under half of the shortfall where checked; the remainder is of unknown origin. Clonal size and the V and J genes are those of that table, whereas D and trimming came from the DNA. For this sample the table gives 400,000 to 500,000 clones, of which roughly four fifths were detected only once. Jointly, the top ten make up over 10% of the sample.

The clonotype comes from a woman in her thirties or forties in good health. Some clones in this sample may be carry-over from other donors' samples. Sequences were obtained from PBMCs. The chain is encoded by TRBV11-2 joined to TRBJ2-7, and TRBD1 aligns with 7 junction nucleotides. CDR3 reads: CASSLTGWGYEQYF. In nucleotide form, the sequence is TGTGCCAGCAGCCTGACAGGGTGGGGTTACGAGCAGTACTTC.